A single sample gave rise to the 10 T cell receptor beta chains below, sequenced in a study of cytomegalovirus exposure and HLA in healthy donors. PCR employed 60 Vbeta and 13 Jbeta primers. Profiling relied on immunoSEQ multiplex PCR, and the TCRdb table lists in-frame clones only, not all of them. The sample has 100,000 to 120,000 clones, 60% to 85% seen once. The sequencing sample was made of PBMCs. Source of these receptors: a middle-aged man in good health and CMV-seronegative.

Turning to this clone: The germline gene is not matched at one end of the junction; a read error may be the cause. CDR3: CSSSRGDF. CDR3 nucleotide sequence: TGTTCCAGCAGCCGGGGTGATTTT. The chain is built from TRBV7-9 and TRBJ1-3; no clear D gene. Germline values: CDR1 SEHNR, CDR2 FQNEAQ (reference sequence). The CDR3 runs 8 residues.

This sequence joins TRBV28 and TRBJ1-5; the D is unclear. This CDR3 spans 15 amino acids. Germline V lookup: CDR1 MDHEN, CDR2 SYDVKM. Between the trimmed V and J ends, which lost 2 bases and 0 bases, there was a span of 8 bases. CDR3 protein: CASSLGSNSNQPQHF. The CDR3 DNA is TGTGCCAGCAGTTTAGGCAGTAATAGCAATCAGCCCCAGCATTTT.

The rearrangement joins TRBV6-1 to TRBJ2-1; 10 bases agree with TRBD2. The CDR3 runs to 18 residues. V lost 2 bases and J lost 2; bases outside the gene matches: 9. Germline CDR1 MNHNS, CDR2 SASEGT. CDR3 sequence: CASSEYLTSGGAYNEQFF. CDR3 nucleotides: TGTGCCAGCAGTGAATACTTAACCAGCGGGGGGGCCTACAATGAGCAGTTCTTC.

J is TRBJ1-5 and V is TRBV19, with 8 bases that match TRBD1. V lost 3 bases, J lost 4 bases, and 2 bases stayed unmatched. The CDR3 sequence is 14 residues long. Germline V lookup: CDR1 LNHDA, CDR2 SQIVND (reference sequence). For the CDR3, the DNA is TGTGCCAGTAGTATTCACAGGGGGAATCAGCCCCAGCATTTT. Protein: CASSIHRGNQPQHF. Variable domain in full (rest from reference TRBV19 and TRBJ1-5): DGGITQSPKYLFRKEGQNVTLSCEQNLNHDAMYWYRQDPGQGLRLIYYSQIVNDFQKGDIAEGYSVSREKKESFPLTVTSAQKNPTAFYLCASSIHRGNQPQHFGDGTRLSIL.

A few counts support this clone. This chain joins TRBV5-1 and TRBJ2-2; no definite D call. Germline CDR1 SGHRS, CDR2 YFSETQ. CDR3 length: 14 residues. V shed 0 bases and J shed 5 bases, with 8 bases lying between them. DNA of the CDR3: TGCGCCAGCAGCTTGGACAGTTCGACCGGGGAGCTGTTTTTT. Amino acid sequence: CASSLDSSTGELFF.

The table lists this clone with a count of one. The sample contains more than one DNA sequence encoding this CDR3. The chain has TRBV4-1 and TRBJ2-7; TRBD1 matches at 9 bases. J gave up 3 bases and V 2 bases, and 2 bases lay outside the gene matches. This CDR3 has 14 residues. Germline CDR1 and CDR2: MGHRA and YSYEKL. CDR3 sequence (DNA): TGCGCCAGCAGCCAACCGGGACAGGGCTACGAGCAGTACTTC. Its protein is CASSQPGQGYEQYF.

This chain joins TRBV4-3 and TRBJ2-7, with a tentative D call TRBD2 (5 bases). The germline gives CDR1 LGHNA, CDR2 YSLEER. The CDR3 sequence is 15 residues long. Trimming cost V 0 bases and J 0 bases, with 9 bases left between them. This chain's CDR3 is CASSQDRESSYEQYF. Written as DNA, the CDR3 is TGCGCCAGCAGCCAAGATAGGGAGAGCTCCTACGAGCAGTACTTC.

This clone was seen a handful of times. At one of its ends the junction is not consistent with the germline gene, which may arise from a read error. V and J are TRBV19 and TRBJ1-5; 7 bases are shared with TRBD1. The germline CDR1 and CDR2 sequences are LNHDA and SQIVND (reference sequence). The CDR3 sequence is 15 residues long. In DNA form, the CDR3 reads TGTGCCAGTAGGATAGACAGGGCTAGCAATCAGCCCCAGCATTTT. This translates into CASRIDRASNQPQHF.

The CDR3 DNA reads TGCGCCAGCAGCTTGACCGACAGCTTCTCTGGAAACACCATATATTTT. Protein sequence: CASSLTDSFSGNTIYF. The chain couples TRBV5-1 to TRBJ1-3, with a tentative D call TRBD1 (5 bases). V was cut by 1 base and J by 0 bases, with 11 bases left in between. The germline V gene has CDR1 SGHRS and CDR2 YFSETQ. This CDR3 contains 16 residues.

The CDR3 loop is CASSSQGSETQYF. The CDR3 DNA reads as TGCGCCAGCAGCTCACAGGGTTCCGAGACCCAGTACTTC. The V call is TRBV5-1, the J call TRBJ2-5, with D perhaps TRBD1 (6 bases). There are 13 residues in the CDR3. Trimming took off 3 bases at V and 5 bases at J, with 11 bases between the two ends. Germline V lookup: CDR1 SGHRS, CDR2 YFSETQ.